This T cell receptor (beta chain) was profiled in a study of blood T cell repertoires in COVID-19. Whole-study context: COVID-19 samples, acute and convalescent, were from the United States, Italy and Spain. PBMCs, B-cell-depleted T cells, or T cells provided the cDNA or gDNA that made up the material.

Some clones are missing from TCRdb's copy, which holds only in-frame ones; the method was immunoSEQ multiplex PCR. The sample has tens of thousands of clones, approximately 87% seen once. The CDR3 contains 15 residues. V was trimmed by 4 bases and J by 6 bases, leaving 20 bases between them. CDR1 and CDR2 from the germline V gene are SGHDT and YYEEEE. The chain recombines TRBV5-6 with TRBJ2-7, with D tentatively TRBD1 (6 bases). The sequencing sample was made of peripheral blood. The sequence came from a man aged 45-65 years with active COVID-19. CDR3 in amino acids: CASSGDPQGMSEQYF. The CDR3, as DNA: TGTGCCAGCAGCGGCGACCCACAGGGAATGAGCGAGCAGTACTTC. Filled out from reference TRBV5-6 and TRBJ2-7, the complete variable domain reads DAGVTQSPTHLIKTRGQQVTLRCSPKSGHDTVSWYQQALGQGPQFIFQYYEEEERQRGNFPDRFSGHQFPNYSSELNVNALLLGDSALYLCASSGDPQGMSEQYFGPGTRLTVT.